The T cell receptor beta chain under discussion was sequenced for a study of beta chain features in type 1 diabetes. Germline CDR1 and CDR2: DFQATT and SNEGSKA (reference sequence). This CDR3 contains 11 residues. All of the isolated RNA was reverse transcribed, so expressed TCRB transcripts were sequenced. The data were produced by immunoSEQ multiplex PCR, yet TCRdb's version contains in-frame clones alone and is incomplete. Found here are some 900,000 clones, under 20% of them singletons; the top ten hold roughly 0.025%. Overall study findings and caveats: A potential influence of HLA type upon TCRB rearrangement remained unresolved herein.

Note on this clone: Its antigen is undetermined.

The V and J genes are TRBV20-1 and TRBJ1-3; D unresolved. This clonotype originated in a woman aged 18-29 years in good health. Sequencing was done on a sample of naive CD4+ T cells from blood. The CDR3 loop is CSGWVGNTIYF. The CDR3 DNA sequence: TGCAGCGGGTGGGTGGGAAACACCATATATTTT.